The rows below give T cell receptor beta chains drawn from one sample of a study of regulatory T cells in long-lasting Graves disease. TCRdb redid the calling of the multiplex PCR reads with MiXCR, one entry per CDR3 protein. The sample has under 450,000 distinct CDR3 sequences, 16% seen once; the top ten hold 20% to 25%. In addition, the sample was reused for a study of T cells in Graves' hyperthyroidism and ophthalmopathy.

The sequenced sample was peripheral blood mononuclear cells (PBMCs), obtained at new diagnosis, from a patient treated with antithyroid drugs. Receptor source: a young woman with Graves disease. CDR3s include the opening cysteine and the closing phenylalanine or tryptophan. The D gene is left open where the match is weak. Expanded clones are given a class, and other clones once, few, many or no size at all.

CDR3 DNA,CDR3 protein,V gene,clone size,J gene,D gene
TGTGCCAGCAGCCATCGGGGGCTAGCCTATGGCTACACCTTC,CASSHRGLAYGYTF,TRBV3-1,.,TRBJ1-2,.
TGTGCCAGCACTAGGATCCCCATGGTAGGGGAGGGCACTGAAGCTTTCTTT,CASTRIPMVGEGTEAFF,TRBV6-1,many,TRBJ1-1,.
TGTGCCAGCAGTTTAGTAGGCGGGGGGGCCGCTTCCCAGTACTTC,CASSLVGGGAASQYF,TRBV12-3/TRBV12-4,.,TRBJ2-5,TRBD2
TGTGCCAGCAGCCCGGGACATAAACGGAATAACGAGCAGTACTTC,CASSPGHKRNNEQYF,TRBV6-1,.,TRBJ2-7,.
TGCAGTGCTTTGGGACTAGGGGGCCACGAGCAGTACTTC,CSALGLGGHEQYF,TRBV20-1,many,TRBJ2-7,.
TGTGCCAGTAGTATTGCGGGGTTTGGAGAGCAGTACTTC,CASSIAGFGEQYF,TRBV19,.,TRBJ2-7,.
TGTGCCAGCAGTAAGGACAGGGATCGAAAAATGAACACTGAAGCTTTCTTT,CASSKDRDRKMNTEAFF,TRBV7-4,few,TRBJ1-1,TRBD1
TGTGCCAGCAGTTATCGGGACGTTAACACCGGGGAGCTGTTTTTT,CASSYRDVNTGELFF,TRBV6-5,many,TRBJ2-2,.
TGCAGTGCTAGCGGGAGAGAGACCCAGTACTTC,CSASGRETQYF,TRBV20-1,.,TRBJ2-5,.
TGCGCCAGCAGCAGCCAAGGGACTAGCGGGAGTGGTGGCCCCCGAGAGCAGTTCTTC,CASSSQGTSGSGGPREQFF,TRBV5-1,.,TRBJ2-1,TRBD2
TGCGCCAGCAGCCTGAGCGGACAGGGCCGACAAGAGACCCAGTACTTC,CASSLSGQGRQETQYF,TRBV4-1,few,TRBJ2-5,TRBD1
TGTGCCAGCAGTTGGGACAGCACTAACTATGGCTACACCTTC,CASSWDSTNYGYTF,TRBV6-5,few,TRBJ1-2,TRBD1
TGTGCCAGCAGTTCCCGGGGGGCTAGCACAGATACGCAGTATTTT,CASSSRGASTDTQYF,TRBV12-3/TRBV12-4,many,TRBJ2-3,.
TGTGCCAGCAGCGTAGGGGTTCGGGGGGCACGTGAGACCCAGTACTTC,CASSVGVRGARETQYF,TRBV9,many,TRBJ2-5,.
TGTGCCAGCAGTGAGCGCGGAATCTATGGCTACACCTTC,CASSERGIYGYTF,TRBV2,many,TRBJ1-2,.
TGTGCCAGCAGCTTCGGGGAGGGGCGGGAGTGGGGGGAGACCCAGTACTTC,CASSFGEGREWGETQYF,TRBV7-3,.,TRBJ2-5,TRBD2
TGTGCCAGCAATCCCGGGAGTGATGAGCAGTTCTTC,CASNPGSDEQFF,TRBV2,once,TRBJ2-1,.
TGTGCCAGCAGCTCCCACCGGGACAGGGGGCGAAGGGGCTATGGCTACACCTTC,CASSSHRDRGRRGYGYTF,TRBV11-2,.,TRBJ1-2,TRBD1
TGTGCCAGTCGCCTGGGAAACATTCAGTACTTC,CASRLGNIQYF,TRBV19,.,TRBJ2-4,.
TGTGCCAGCAGTTTACCCCTACTACGCCGGGATGAGCAGTTCTTC,CASSLPLLRRDEQFF,TRBV12-3/TRBV12-4,.,TRBJ2-1,.
TGTGCCAGCAGCTCTCAGGGGGTTGGCGGGGAGCTGCTTTTT,CASSSQGVGGELLF,TRBV11-2,.,TRBJ2-2,.
TGTGCCAGCAGCCCCAGGTCGGGTGCCGGGGGCTACACCTTC,CASSPRSGAGGYTF,TRBV7-8,few,TRBJ1-2,.
TGTGCCAGCAGCTTGGCCTCAGATACGCAGTATTTT,CASSLASDTQYF,TRBV5-1,many,TRBJ2-3,.
TGTGCCAGCAGTGCGGAACCTCGAGGCTACACCTTC,CASSAEPRGYTF,TRBV28,.,TRBJ1-2,.
TGTGCCAGTAGTATAGATCTGTTGGGGAACAATGAGCAGTTCTTC,CASSIDLLGNNEQFF,TRBV19,few,TRBJ2-1,.
TGTGCCACCAAGGCCCGGGGCACTGAAGCTTTCTTT,CATKARGTEAFF,TRBV25-1,few,TRBJ1-1,.
TGTGCCAGCGAATCCCTGCGGGGCGGTAGGGATACGCAGTATTTT,CASESLRGGRDTQYF,TRBV7-8,many,TRBJ2-3,.
TGTGCCTGGAGTCCCTCTTGGGGTTATCCTGAAGCTTTCTTT,CAWSPSWGYPEAFF,TRBV30,.,TRBJ1-1,.
TGTGCCAGCAGCCAGGGATGGGGGTACGAGCAGTACTTC,CASSQGWGYEQYF,TRBV3-1,many,TRBJ2-7,.
TGTGCCTGGAGGGGGACAGGCAGGGGCTATGGCTACACCTTC,CAWRGTGRGYGYTF,TRBV30,once,TRBJ1-2,TRBD1
TGCAGTGCTAGAGTAAAGGGGGAAGGAGCTGAAGCTTTCTTT,CSARVKGEGAEAFF,TRBV20-1,many,TRBJ1-1,.
TGTGCCAGTAGTCCCTCGGACGGGGGGGGGACTGAAGCTTTCTTT,CASSPSDGGGTEAFF,TRBV19,.,TRBJ1-1,.
TGTGCCAGCGGCAACGGACAGACCTACGAGCAGTACTTC,CASGNGQTYEQYF,TRBV5-5,.,TRBJ2-7,.
TGTGCCAGCAGTCCTAGCGGGATACAATACGAGCAGTACTTC,CASSPSGIQYEQYF,TRBV14,.,TRBJ2-7,TRBD2
TGTGCCAGCAGTGAAGCGATCTCAAGCGGCTACACCTTC,CASSEAISSGYTF,TRBV2,many,TRBJ1-2,.
TGTGCCAGTAGTATTCTCCGGCGGCAGGGGAGTGAAGCTTTCTTT,CASSILRRQGSEAFF,TRBV19,few,TRBJ1-1,.
TGTGCCAGCAGTTACACCCAGGGGCGCGGCGGCTATGGCTACACCTTC,CASSYTQGRGGYGYTF,TRBV6-9,many,TRBJ1-2,.
TGTGCCAGCAGTTCTCGGGACAAGAACACCGGGGAGCTGTTTTTT,CASSSRDKNTGELFF,TRBV7-9,many,TRBJ2-2,.
TGTGCCAGCAGCCAAGTCCTCGGTGCGGCCCTCCACTTT,CASSQVLGAALHF,TRBV3-1,many,TRBJ1-6,.
TGTGCCAGCAGTGAATATTCAGGGGAGTGGTATGGCTACACCTTC,CASSEYSGEWYGYTF,TRBV25-1,.,TRBJ1-2,.
TGTGCCAGCAGCCAAGGAGGACACCCGAACACTGAAGCTTTCTTT,CASSQGGHPNTEAFF,TRBV3-1,many,TRBJ1-1,.
TGTGCCAGCAGAGACAGGACAGGAGGCTCTGGAAACACCATATATTTT,CASRDRTGGSGNTIYF,TRBV2,many,TRBJ1-3,TRBD1
TGTGCCAGCAGCCCTCTGGGAGCGCGGGATACGCAGTATTTT,CASSPLGARDTQYF,TRBV7-3,few,TRBJ2-3,.
TGTGCCTGGAATCGGCAGCACACTGAAGCTTTCTTT,CAWNRQHTEAFF,TRBV30,few,TRBJ1-1,.
TGTGCCATCAGAGCACCGAGCAGGGTAAACACTGAAGCTTTCTTT,CAIRAPSRVNTEAFF,TRBV10-3,many,TRBJ1-1,.
TGTGCCAGCAGTCTGTGGGCTAGCGGGGGCACTAGCACAGATACGCAGTATTTT,CASSLWASGGTSTDTQYF,TRBV6-1,many,TRBJ2-3,TRBD2
TGCGCCAGCAGTTGGGACCTTCGGGAGACCCAGTACTTC,CASSWDLRETQYF,TRBV5-1,few,TRBJ2-5,.
TGTGCCTGGAGTGTTCCCAGGGGAAGGCAAGAGACCCAGTACTTC,CAWSVPRGRQETQYF,TRBV30,many,TRBJ2-5,.
TGCAGTGCTAGCAGGTCGGGGGGCCTAGGGGAGCAGTACTTC,CSASRSGGLGEQYF,TRBV20-1,few,TRBJ2-7,.
TGCGCCAGCACATTATCGACTAGCGGGGGACACAATGAGCAGTTCTTC,CASTLSTSGGHNEQFF,TRBV5-1,many,TRBJ2-1,TRBD2
TGTGCCACCAGCAGAACCTTATCAGGGGGTGGGTTTCAGCCCCAGCATTTT,CATSRTLSGGGFQPQHF,TRBV15,.,TRBJ1-5,TRBD1